These 3 T cell receptor beta chains were all obtained from the same sample, sequenced in a study of shared clonotypes between healthy human individuals. Some clones are missing from TCRdb's copy, which holds only in-frame ones; the method was immunoSEQ multiplex PCR. The table shows approximately 2.5 million clones, with roughly nine tenths occurring only once. Sequenced material: naive CD4+ T cells sorted from blood. Specified subset: CD45RA+ positively selected. Receptors originate from a man aged 18 to 29 in good health.

The J gene is TRBJ2-1, the V gene TRBV5-5; D is perhaps TRBD2 (6 bases). The V gene's germline CDR1 is SGHKS and CDR2 YYEKEE (reference sequence). Trimming pared 0 bases from V and 9 bases from J, leaving 10 bases between. CDR3 length: 13 residues. The CDR3 spells CASSLGAEGEQFF. The DNA for the CDR3 is TGTGCCAGCAGCTTGGGAGCGGAGGGTGAGCAGTTCTTC.

This clone occurred once. The J gene is TRBJ1-6, the V gene TRBV6-5, with D maybe TRBD1 (6 bases). V gave up 6 bases and J gave up 7 bases, with 13 bases separating them. Per germline, CDR1 MNHEY and CDR2 SVGAGI. This CDR3 is 14 amino acids long. The CDR3 coding sequence is TGTGCCAGCAGGTCGAGGGGGACGAATTCACCCCTCCACTTT. Translated, it gives CASRSRGTNSPLHF.

The rearrangement links TRBV7-9 to TRBJ2-7; D not certain. This CDR3 is built from 14 residues. The germline V and J ends were trimmed by 1 base and 5 bases, with 12 bases remaining between them. The V gene's germline CDR1 is SEHNR and CDR2 FQNEAQ (reference sequence). The CDR3 sequence: CASSLDVWGNEQYF. The CDR3 DNA reads as TGTGCCAGCAGCTTAGATGTATGGGGAAACGAGCAGTACTTC. The full variable domain, with the rest looked up from reference TRBV7-9 and TRBJ2-7, is DTGVSQNPRHKITKRGQNVTFRCDPISEHNRLYWYRQTLGQGPEFLTYFQNEAQLEKSRLLSDRFSAERPKGSFSTLEIQRTEQGDSAMYLCASSLDVWGNEQYFGPGTRLTVT.